This record looks at one T cell receptor (beta chain) sequence and its context. This entry belongs to a study of shared clonotypes between healthy human individuals. The data were produced by immunoSEQ multiplex PCR, yet TCRdb's version contains in-frame clones alone and is incomplete. There are approximately 1,500,000 clones in the sample; approximately 98% occur only once, and roughly 0.42% lies in the top ten. The CDR3 is 14 amino acids. The germline CDR1 and CDR2 sequences are SGHTA and FQGNSA. J was trimmed by 10 bases and V by 2 bases; bases with no gene match: 8. This receptor was identified in a man aged 25-40 years in good health. Material: naive CD4+ T cells sorted from blood. Subset reported: CD45RA+ positively selected. The chain has TRBV7-2 and TRBJ2-4, with 7 bases matching TRBD1. CDR3 sequence: CASSLRADRKIQYF. The CDR3 DNA reads TGTGCCAGCAGCTTACGGGCGGACAGGAAAATTCAGTACTTC.